This TCR beta chain was retrieved from a study of cytomegalovirus exposure and HLA in healthy donors (dated by TCRdb to about 2017). About the full investigation: In an earlier analysis of fewer than 750 of the donors, approximately 300 Gb of sequence data and approximately 100 million unique TCR beta sequences from about 179 million T cells were reported. Approximately 300 gigabases of sequencing data and around 85 million unique TCR sequences made up an early release that covered 500 to 650 HLA-typed donors. Of the approximately 400 genotyped donors, 75% to 85% were placed in the genetic ancestry cluster associated with self-reported Caucasian donors. The aim of the study was to test whether cataloging public T cell receptors could identify signatures of past pathogen exposure. The study profiled the T cell repertoires of some 610 subjects by immunosequencing and related them to cytomegalovirus serostatus. A separate validation cohort of roughly 130 different subjects was used in addition to the roughly 640-subject first cohort. To predict cytomegalovirus infection status, the study combined high-throughput TCR immunosequencing, statistical association of individual TCRs with disease status, and machine learning. To study patterns of TCR occurrence, a later analysis re-analyzed previously published TCR beta repertoires from under 750 donors and added high-resolution HLA genotyping. Rather than using new phenotypic data, the later analysis identified candidate immune exposures from TCR beta sequences and from how often those sequences occurred across donors. An earlier analysis of a few hundred of the donors applied high-throughput TCR beta sequencing to assess whether each TCR beta V gene segment acted as functional or pseudogenic. Donor age, sex, ethnicity and CMV serostatus were compiled together with the repertoire data. A later genetic analysis used genome-wide SNP genotypes for 398 of the 666 donors, treating that subset as a discovery cohort. All discovery cohort repertoires had been generated on a single sequencing platform. Both class I and class II loci were covered by HLA typing, at four-digit resolution. The number of donors typed differed by locus, with about 620-630 for A, B, C, DRB1 and DQB1, over 500 for DQA1, approximately 580 for DPA1, and approximately 470 for DPB1. Because of strong linkage in the cohort, roughly five DR-DQ haplotypes were treated as single units for association and clustering. Among about 400 genotyped donors of the cohort, an average of roughly 230,000 unique TCR beta nucleotide sequences was sequenced per donor, of which about 20% were non-productive. General conclusions and limits of the study: CMV serostatus was the only immune exposure information available for the cohort. In a later analysis, HLA-associated TCR beta chains showed more clonal expansion and lower generation probabilities than non-associated chains that were equally common. At a false discovery rate of 0.05, a later analysis linked 15,000 to 20,000 TCR beta sequences to specific HLA alleles. A later analysis found that TCR association rates varied across HLA loci, with DRB1 alleles showing the most associated TCRs and HLA-C alleles the fewest. Cytomegalovirus status was reported to be diagnosed by the classifier with high specificity and sensitivity in both the original and validation cohorts. The 87-base-pair reads could not distinguish some IMGT-functional V segments, including TRBV6-2 and TRBV6-3, so those segments were excluded. Sequencing depth was assumed to be roughly uniform across donors in the presence/absence analyses, though that assumption may not hold. In a later genetic analysis, fewer N-insertions in productive TCRs were reported among donors in an Asian-associated ancestry cluster than the approximately 630-donor mean. Most CMV-associated TCR beta chains appeared to be HLA-restricted in a later analysis, and the HLA associations seemed to be driven largely by CMV exposure. In an earlier analysis of fewer than 750 of the donors, most TCR beta V segments were observed in productive rearrangements about 90% or about 30% of the time, broadly matching IMGT annotations. According to a later analysis, parvovirus B19, influenza, CMV and Epstein-Barr virus appeared linked to several top co-occurrence clusters. HLA typing was unavailable for some donors at each locus, so association tests used only the typed subset. A few of the identified cytomegalovirus-associated TCR beta chains were confirmed in vitro to be specific for cytomegalovirus antigens. Most TCR sequences were seen in very few donors, while some public TCRs were found in many individuals. The authors suggested that the approach could potentially be generalized to other disease states and immunological phenotypes. Because counts were too low, fewer than 20 rarely observed V segments, including chromosome 9 orphons, were excluded from the earlier analysis of 587 of the donors. The study gave a list of about 160 TCR beta chains associated with cytomegalovirus. A further reported finding was that TCR beta sequences accurately predicted the HLA-A and HLA-B alleles for most subjects in the first cohort. Assigning TCR associations to individual alleles was difficult when HLA alleles, especially DR and DQ, strongly co-occurred. A cluster of highly shared sequence variants was judged likely to represent a technical artifact of the sequencing pipeline. Linkage disequilibrium might explain the correlated functional status among segregating V segments, but an unknown experimental factor could not be ruled out. V-gene and J-gene trimming of TCR beta chains was associated with a missense DCLRE1C variant in a later genetic analysis, and the association was replicated in an independent cohort. In this cohort, only TCR beta chains were sequenced, and detectable features were limited by the absence of alpha or paired-chain data.

Library method: the immunoSEQ multiplex PCR assay. The multiplex PCR relied on a mix of 60 forward primers for TCR Vbeta segments and 13 reverse primers for TCR Jbeta segments. A multiplex PCR assay on genomic DNA amplified the CDR3 region of rearranged TCR beta genes. The Illumina HiSeq System was used to sequence the amplified TCR beta libraries as 87-base-pair reads. Turning to the authors' computational methods: In a later analysis, about 80 million unique TCR beta chains were counted across the 690 or so repertoires, and about 9.9 million of these chains were shared by at least two donors. Raw reads were error-corrected and collapsed into unique sequences with a nearest-neighbor algorithm that merged closely related sequences to remove PCR and sequencing errors. CDR3 sequences were aligned to IMGT reference sequences to assign V, D and J gene segments. For a sequence to be retained, a match of at least six nucleotides to both a V gene segment and a J gene segment was required. Rearrangements were called productive when the CDR3 lacked stop codons and stayed in frame with V and J; all others were non-productive. CDR3 was defined by IMGT convention, running from the second conserved V-encoded cysteine to the conserved J-encoded phenylalanine. The earlier analysis of 500 to 650 of the donors excluded any sequence lacking an unambiguous match to a single V gene segment. In an earlier analysis of roughly 500 of the donors, V segments were called functional above 56.7% productive rearrangements and were called segregating when the between-donor standard deviation exceeded 5%. A statistical classification framework was built to diagnose cytomegalovirus status from the catalog of TCR beta chain sequences. V and J gene assignment, in a later analysis, came from comparing TCR nucleotide sequences with IMGT/GENE-DB human TR gene sequences. A later analysis assigned CDR3 sequences and most-parsimonious VDJ recombination scenarios with the TCRdist pipeline. In a later analysis, each TCR beta chain was defined by its CDR3 amino acid sequence together with its V-gene family, and reads without a unique V-gene family were excluded. A later analysis removed 550 to 700 highly shared, low-generation-probability nucleotide sequences to deal with suspected cross-contamination and a sequencing artifact. In a later analysis, a clonal expansion index was calculated for each public chain from normalized within-repertoire ranks of inferred template counts. In a later analysis, generation probabilities were computed with a VDJ recombination model fitted to out-of-frame rearrangements, and the resulting probabilities were checked against IGoR. In a later analysis, hypergeometric tests were used to score TCR-TCR, TCR-HLA and TCR-CMV co-occurrence, with a repertoire-size bias correction applied to TCR pairs. False discovery rates were estimated in a later analysis by permuting HLA or CMV assignments 20 times. A later analysis grouped co-occurring TCRs with DBSCAN, adding TCRdist sequence similarity when clustering within HLA-allele-positive subsets. Repertoires with fewer than 30,000 or more than 120,000 public chains, plus five repertoires with anomalous nucleotide sharing, were excluded from co-occurrence clustering. TCRdb holds this immuneACCESS table with in-frame rearrangements only. Some clones are missing; in checked studies, unresolved V genes explain under half, and the rest has no known cause. V and J calls and clone size are those listed in that table; D and trimming were worked out from the DNA. The sample table contains 150,000 to 200,000 clones; only one count was recorded for approximately 83% of them. The ten largest make up approximately 8.5% of the sample.

Germline trimming amounts to 4 bases on V and 0 bases on J, with 7 as the count of junction bases outside the gene matches. The CDR3, from cysteine to phenylalanine, totals 19 residues. CDR3 DNA is the only sequence kept; it has 57 bases, read in frame from the first base. The germline V gene (reference sequence) specifies LNHDA as CDR1 and SQIVND as CDR2. Note on this clone: It lacks a known antigen. No base quality information exists; no much larger clone differs at one position.

In total, roughly 670 healthy bone marrow donors made up the cohort. Cohort members were all nominally healthy when sampled, although unrecorded immune exposures were likely present. The donor was CMV seropositive and belonged to the group of 270 or so seropositive cohort members. A peripheral blood sample was provided by each donor, and peripheral blood mononuclear cells were used for TCR beta sequencing. The Qiagen DNeasy Blood Extraction Kit was used to extract genomic DNA from the blood cell samples. The TCR comes from a man younger than 35 in good health and CMV-seropositive. Sequenced sample: PBMCs. The chain couples TRBV19 to TRBJ2-6; the junction holds 12 bases that match TRBD2. The bases are TGTGCCAGTAGTAAGACTAGCGGGGGACAATTCTCTGGGGCCAACGTCCTGACTTTC. It encodes CASSKTSGGQFSGANVLTF.